These T cell receptor beta chains were read from a single sample in a study of blood T cells in healthy people across ages. A single record per CDR3 protein comes from TCRdb applying MiXCR to the 5' RACE reads. The data contain roughly 800,000 distinct CDR3 sequences, 55% to 70% of them singletons. Sequencing used blood. The receptors stem from a man younger than 40 in good health. CDR3s include the opening cysteine and the closing phenylalanine or tryptophan. The order of the fields is V gene, D gene, J gene, clone size, CDR3 DNA, CDR3 protein. A D gene is named only where the DNA matches it firmly. A row's size may be missing; if present it is once, few, many or a size class.

TRBV20-1	.	TRBJ1-2	many	TGCGGGGGGCGGACTGGGTCGCCCGGCTACACCTTC	CGGRTGSPGYTF
TRBV6-5	.	TRBJ2-7	.	TGTGCCAGCCGGTACGGAAGCTCCTACGAGCAGTACTTC	CASRYGSSYEQYF
TRBV6-1	TRBD1	TRBJ2-7	.	TGTGCCAGCAGAAGACAGGGATCAGCCTACGAGCAGTACTTC	CASRRQGSAYEQYF
TRBV25-1	.	TRBJ1-2	few	TGTGCCACCCGGGACATTTATGGCTACACCTTC	CATRDIYGYTF
TRBV4-2	.	TRBJ2-1	few	TGTGCCAGCAGCGGATGGACCGCTGGCTTGGGTGAGCAGTTCTTC	CASSGWTAGLGEQFF
TRBV20-1	TRBD1	TRBJ1-1	.	TGCAGTGCTCGACAGGGAACTGAAGCTTTCTTT	CSARQGTEAFF
TRBV7-2	.	TRBJ2-1	few	TGTGCCAGCAGTTTGGACGCGGGCGGTGATAATGAGCAGTTCTTC	CASSLDAGGDNEQFF
TRBV9	TRBD2	TRBJ2-1	.	TGTGCCAGCAGCGTAGCTCTGGGACTAGCGGGAGATGAGCAGTTCTTC	CASSVALGLAGDEQFF
TRBV12-3/TRBV12-4	.	TRBJ2-5	.	TGTGCCAGCAGCCTGTTGGGCCGGGCTTCAGAGACCCAGTACTTC	CASSLLGRASETQYF
TRBV12-3/TRBV12-4	.	TRBJ1-2	few	TGTGCCAGCAGTTTACAACAGGGACGCGGCTACACCTTC	CASSLQQGRGYTF
TRBV7-9	.	TRBJ1-2	few	TGTGCCAGCACCGCAGATGAAGGCTACACCTTC	CASTADEGYTF
TRBV7-9	.	TRBJ1-2	.	TGTGCCAGCAGCAGGACAGCTGCATCTTGGGGGAACTATGGCTACACCTTC	CASSRTAASWGNYGYTF
TRBV6-2/TRBV6-3	TRBD2	TRBJ2-7	.	TGTGCCAGCAGCCCTTCCGGGACTACCTCCTACGAGCAGTACTTC	CASSPSGTTSYEQYF
TRBV7-2	.	TRBJ2-6	.	TGTGCCAGCACCCGAAAGGGGGGGGCCAACGTCCTGACTTTC	CASTRKGGANVLTF
TRBV29-1	.	TRBJ2-2	.	TGCAGCGTTGTGGGGGCAGGCGTCACCGGGGAGCTGTTTTTT	CSVVGAGVTGELFF
TRBV10-3	TRBD2	TRBJ2-5	few	TGTGCCATCGGGGGGGACCCAACGGAGTACTTC	CAIGGDPTEYF
TRBV28	.	TRBJ1-5	few	TGTGCCAGCAGTTTGGAGCCCCAGCATTTT	CASSLEPQHF
TRBV7-9	TRBD1	TRBJ2-7	.	TGTGCCAGCGTCCCGGGACAGGGCTCCTACAATGAGCAGTACTTC	CASVPGQGSYNEQYF
TRBV20-1	.	TRBJ2-4	.	TGCAGTGCTAGTAATAGCGGTACCAAAAACATTCAGTACTTC	CSASNSGTKNIQYF
TRBV29-1	TRBD2	TRBJ2-1	.	TGCAGCGTTGGGGGAGGGGTGCCTAGCGGTTACAATGAGCAGTTCTTC	CSVGGGVPSGYNEQFF
TRBV7-2	.	TRBJ2-3	.	TGTGCCAGCAGCTTAGTGGGGGGATGGAGCACAGATACGCAGTATTTT	CASSLVGGWSTDTQYF
TRBV13	TRBD2	TRBJ2-3	.	TGTGCCAGCAGCCGTTCCCGCGGGAGAGAGCAGTATTTT	CASSRSRGREQYF
TRBV28	.	TRBJ2-7	.	TGTGCCTCACAGAGGGGGGTTTACTACGAGCAGTACTTC	CASQRGVYYEQYF
TRBV20-1	TRBD2	TRBJ2-1	.	TGCAGTGCTCTTAGCGGGACGGCCTCCTACAATGAGCAGTTCTTC	CSALSGTASYNEQFF
TRBV15	.	TRBJ2-1	few	TGTGCCACCAGCAGAGGGGATCGCGCGGACAATGAGCAGTTCTTC	CATSRGDRADNEQFF
TRBV12-3/TRBV12-4	.	TRBJ2-7	.	TGTGCCAGCAGTTCCTTCCCAGGGGGGGTAAGCGAGCAGTACTTC	CASSSFPGGVSEQYF
TRBV28	TRBD1	TRBJ1-2	.	TGTGCCAGCAGAATCGACAGGGTGGATGGCTACACCTTC	CASRIDRVDGYTF
TRBV20-1	TRBD1	TRBJ1-5	.	TGCAGTGCTAGGAAGATCGGGACAGGATCGGGTCAGCCCCAGCATTTT	CSARKIGTGSGQPQHF
TRBV4-2	.	TRBJ1-4	.	TGTGCCAGCAGCCCGGCGGAGACGTCTGAAAAACTGTTTTTT	CASSPAETSEKLFF
TRBV20-1	.	TRBJ1-1	.	TGCAGTGCTGCCGGACAAGCTGAAGCTTTCTTT	CSAAGQAEAFF
TRBV28	.	TRBJ2-4	.	TGTGCCAGCAGTTCCCTGGGGAGGCAGTACTTC	CASSSLGRQYF
TRBV29-1	.	TRBJ2-1	.	TGCGGCGTGAGGGCGGGCTCCTACAATGAGCAGTTCTTC	CGVRAGSYNEQFF
TRBV20-1	.	TRBJ2-3	few	TGCAGTGCTAGTGAATGGAGGGCAGATACGCAGTATTTT	CSASEWRADTQYF
TRBV7-2	.	TRBJ1-1	few	TGTGCCAGCAGCTTATATTCTGACACTGAAGCTTTCTTT	CASSLYSDTEAFF
TRBV7-9	.	TRBJ2-7	.	TGTGCCAGCACTCCCCTTGGGGTCGAGCAGTACTTC	CASTPLGVEQYF
TRBV27	.	TRBJ2-1	.	TGTGCCAGCAGTTTATACGGCGGAGGCGAGCAGTTCTTC	CASSLYGGGEQFF
TRBV10-3	.	TRBJ2-7	.	TGTGCCATCTTGAGTCCCCTTGAGCCCTACGAGCAGTACTTC	CAILSPLEPYEQYF
TRBV29-1	.	TRBJ2-7	.	TGCAGCGTTGATACGGGCAGGGGGGTCGAGCAGTACTTC	CSVDTGRGVEQYF